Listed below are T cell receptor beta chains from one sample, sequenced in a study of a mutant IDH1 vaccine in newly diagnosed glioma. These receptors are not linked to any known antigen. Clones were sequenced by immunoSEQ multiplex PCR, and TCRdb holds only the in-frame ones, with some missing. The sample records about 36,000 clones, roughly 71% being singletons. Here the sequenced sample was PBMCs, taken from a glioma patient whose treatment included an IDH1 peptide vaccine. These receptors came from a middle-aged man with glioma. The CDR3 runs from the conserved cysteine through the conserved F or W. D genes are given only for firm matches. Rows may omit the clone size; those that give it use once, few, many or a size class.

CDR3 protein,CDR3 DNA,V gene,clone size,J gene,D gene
CASSLFTGQGANTQYF,TGTGCCAGCAGCTTATTTACGGGGCAGGGGGCAAATACGCAGTATTTT,TRBV7-2,NA,TRBJ2-3,TRBD1
CASTINTGPNTGELFF,TGTGCCAGCACCATCAATACCGGGCCAAACACCGGGGAGCTGTTTTTT,TRBV7-8,NA,TRBJ2-2,NA
CASSLASLVSQDTQYF,TGTGCCAGCAGCTTGGCCTCGCTAGTATCCCAAGATACGCAGTATTTT,TRBV5-4,NA,TRBJ2-3,NA
CASSTGLRAEQFF,TGTGCCAGCAGCACAGGTTTGAGGGCTGAGCAGTTCTTC,TRBV7-7,NA,TRBJ2-1,NA
CASSLPKPHGETQYF,TGTGCCAGCAGCTTACCTAAGCCTCATGGAGAGACCCAGTACTTC,TRBV11-3,NA,TRBJ2-5,NA
CASSQDVGRQPQHF,TGCGCCAGCAGCCAAGATGTAGGGAGGCAGCCCCAGCATTTT,TRBV4-1,NA,TRBJ1-5,NA
CASLDRDDGELFF,TGCGCCAGCCTGGACAGGGATGACGGGGAGCTGTTTTTT,TRBV4-3,medium-sized,TRBJ2-2,TRBD1
CASSLAGIGNTIYF,TGCGCCAGCAGCTTGGCAGGGATCGGAAACACCATATATTTT,TRBV5-1,few,TRBJ1-3,NA
CATSPRESSYNEQFF,TGTGCCACCAGCCCTCGAGAGAGCTCCTACAATGAGCAGTTCTTC,TRBV15,NA,TRBJ2-1,NA
CASSPSAGSGRAGTDTQYF,TGTGCCAGCAGCCCTTCTGCGGGTAGCGGGAGGGCCGGCACAGATACGCAGTATTTT,TRBV7-9,NA,TRBJ2-3,TRBD2
CASSLRGGQIQPQHF,TGTGCCAGCAGCTTGCGGGGGGGGCAGATTCAGCCCCAGCATTTT,TRBV7-2,NA,TRBJ1-5,NA
CASSWRQAGGANVLTF,TGTGCCAGCAGTTGGAGACAGGCGGGTGGGGCCAACGTCCTGACTTTC,TRBV6-5,NA,TRBJ2-6,NA
CASSRDRGGNEQFF,TGCGCCAGCAGCAGGGACAGGGGAGGCAATGAGCAGTTCTTC,TRBV5-1,NA,TRBJ2-1,TRBD1
CASSSGLAGVNEQFF,TGCGCCAGCAGTTCTGGACTAGCGGGAGTTAATGAGCAGTTCTTC,TRBV5-1,NA,TRBJ2-1,TRBD2
CASRAGTSAYNEQFF,TGTGCCAGCAGAGCCGGGACTAGCGCCTACAATGAGCAGTTCTTC,TRBV5-8,NA,TRBJ2-1,TRBD2
CASSLGLAGGADTQYF,TGCGCCAGCAGCTTGGGACTAGCGGGAGGGGCAGATACGCAGTATTTT,TRBV5-1,NA,TRBJ2-3,TRBD2
CASSHQGTGSYEQYF,TGTGCCAGCAGCCACCAGGGGACAGGGAGTTACGAGCAGTACTTC,TRBV7-8,NA,TRBJ2-7,TRBD1
CASSPLGPSTDTQYF,TGCGCCAGCAGCCCCCTGGGGCCTAGCACAGATACGCAGTATTTT,TRBV5-1,once,TRBJ2-3,NA
CASNPLGRNTEAFF,TGTGCCAGCAATCCCCTCGGACGGAACACTGAAGCTTTCTTT,TRBV2,NA,TRBJ1-1,NA
CSVDRPPKNIQYF,TGCAGCGTTGATAGACCGCCCAAAAACATTCAGTACTTC,TRBV29-1,NA,TRBJ2-4,NA
CASTTERDRAYGYTF,TGTGCCAGCACCACCGAAAGGGACAGGGCATACGGCTACACCTTC,TRBV6-5,NA,TRBJ1-2,TRBD1
CASSAGQGVYGYTF,TGTGCCAGCAGCGCGGGACAGGGGGTCTATGGCTACACCTTC,TRBV5-5,NA,TRBJ1-2,TRBD1
CASSLNADRVQPQHF,TGTGCCAGCAGTCTCAACGCGGACAGGGTCCAGCCCCAGCATTTT,TRBV7-8,once,TRBJ1-5,TRBD1
CASRTGIDSNQPQHF,TGTGCCAGCAGAACCGGGATCGATAGCAATCAGCCCCAGCATTTT,TRBV27,NA,TRBJ1-5,NA
CASGLIGLTDTQYF,TGTGCTAGTGGTTTGATTGGCCTCACAGATACGCAGTATTTT,TRBV12-5,NA,TRBJ2-3,NA
CASGRVRGNTIYF,TGTGCCAGCGGACGGGTTCGCGGAAACACCATATATTTT,TRBV5-8,NA,TRBJ1-3,NA
CASRSWAGDPEQFF,TGTGCCAGCAGGTCCTGGGCGGGAGATCCTGAGCAGTTCTTC,TRBV6-1,NA,TRBJ2-1,TRBD2
CASSLGGGTGELFF,TGCGCCAGCAGCCTCGGGGGGGGCACCGGGGAGCTGTTTTTT,TRBV4-1,NA,TRBJ2-2,TRBD2
CASSPSGHTNTEAFF,TGTGCCAGTAGTCCGTCGGGACATACGAACACTGAAGCTTTCTTT,TRBV19,NA,TRBJ1-1,NA
CATSRDRAENTEAFF,TGTGCCACCAGCAGAGACAGAGCGGAGAACACTGAGGCTTTCTTT,TRBV15,NA,TRBJ1-1,NA
CASSRTGASMNEQFF,TGTGCCAGCAGCCGGACAGGGGCAAGCATGAATGAGCAGTTCTTC,TRBV14,NA,TRBJ2-1,TRBD1
CAWTSGRAVNEQFF,TGTGCCTGGACCAGCGGGAGGGCCGTCAATGAGCAGTTCTTC,TRBV30,NA,TRBJ2-1,TRBD2
CASSRGGPTNEKLFF,TGTGCCAGCAGTCGCGGAGGGCCCACTAATGAAAAACTGTTTTTT,TRBV28,NA,TRBJ1-4,NA
CASIARLAGVLDTQYF,TGTGCCAGCATAGCCCGACTAGCGGGAGTATTGGATACGCAGTATTTT,TRBV6-6,NA,TRBJ2-3,TRBD2
CASSLFQRLYNEQFF,TGTGCCAGCAGCTTGTTTCAGCGACTATACAATGAGCAGTTCTTC,TRBV5-6,few,TRBJ2-1,NA
CASSGGQGAVETQYF,TGCGCCAGCAGCGGGGGACAGGGGGCTGTAGAGACCCAGTACTTC,TRBV5-1,NA,TRBJ2-5,TRBD1
CASSLLQGETEAFF,TGCGCCAGCAGCTTACTTCAGGGGGAAACTGAAGCTTTCTTT,TRBV5-1,few,TRBJ1-1,TRBD1
CASSGLEATF,TGTGCCAGCTCAGGGTTAGAGGCCACCTTC,TRBV2,NA,TRBJ1-2,NA
CASSHRVYTEAFF,TGTGCCAGCAGTCACAGGGTGTACACTGAAGCTTTCTTT,TRBV7-2,NA,TRBJ1-1,NA
CASSKGVTYNEQFF,TGTGCCAGCAGCAAGGGGGTAACCTACAATGAGCAGTTCTTC,TRBV27,NA,TRBJ2-1,NA
CAWSRLGASGNTIYF,TGTGCCTGGAGTCGCCTCGGAGCCTCTGGAAACACCATATATTTT,TRBV30,few,TRBJ1-3,NA
CSVAWTGHGYTF,TGCAGCGTTGCTTGGACAGGTCATGGCTACACCTTC,TRBV29-1,NA,TRBJ1-2,TRBD1
CSAEGRTEAFF,TGCAGTGCAGAAGGGAGGACTGAAGCTTTCTTT,TRBV20-1,few,TRBJ1-1,NA
CASSKDRDTEAFF,TGTGCCAGCAGCAAGGACAGGGACACTGAAGCTTTCTTT,TRBV7-7,few,TRBJ1-1,TRBD1
CAISGTVSTYEQYF,TGTGCCATCAGTGGGACGGTTTCAACGTACGAGCAGTACTTC,TRBV10-3,NA,TRBJ2-7,NA
CASSETQGPNTEAFF,TGTGCCAGCAGTGAAACTCAGGGACCAAACACTGAAGCTTTCTTT,TRBV2,once,TRBJ1-1,NA
CSVEGTVNDNYGYTF,TGCAGCGTTGAAGGCACAGTCAATGATAACTATGGCTACACCTTC,TRBV29-1,once,TRBJ1-2,NA
CASSSSGGSGNTIYF,TGCGCCAGCAGCTCCTCCGGGGGCTCTGGAAACACCATATATTTT,TRBV5-1,NA,TRBJ1-3,NA
CASSFSGAPVF,TGTGCCAGCAGCTTCTCAGGGGCCCCGGTTTTC,TRBV11-2,NA,TRBJ2-7,NA
CASSPGGARTEAFF,TGTGCCAGCAGCCCCGGTGGGGCGCGGACTGAAGCTTTCTTT,TRBV7-2,NA,TRBJ1-1,NA
CASIGLAGSYNEQFF,TGTGCCAGTATTGGCCTAGCGGGCTCCTACAATGAGCAGTTCTTC,TRBV19,NA,TRBJ2-1,TRBD2